A single sample is the source of the 30 T cell receptor beta chains below, sequenced in a study of OX40 agonist ivuxolimab in advanced cancers. Sequencing was performed with immunoSEQ multiplex PCR; in TCRdb, only in-frame clones are kept and a portion is missing. This sample has around 86,000 clones, with just over 90% found just once. Sequenced here: CD4+ or CD8+ T cells sorted from blood, sampled in a trial of the OX40 agonist ivuxolimab. The receptors were sampled from an adult with an advanced solid tumor such as melanoma, head and neck, liver or kidney cancer.

A single count supports this clone. V is TRBV7-9 and J is TRBJ2-2, with D possibly being TRBD2 (5 bases). CDR3 length: 14 amino acids. Germline V gene lookup returns CDR1 SEHNR and CDR2 FQNEAQ (reference sequence). V dropped 0 bases and J dropped 4 bases, with 6 bases sitting between them. CDR3 DNA: TGTGCCAGCAGCTTAGCGGAGGTCACCGGGGAGCTGTTTTTT. Its protein product is CASSLAEVTGELFF.

This chain uses TRBV7-9 with TRBJ2-4; 8 nucleotides agree with TRBD2. The CDR3 runs 14 residues. The germline V gene encodes CDR1 SEHNR and CDR2 FQNEAQ (reference sequence). Trimming at V came to 1 base and at J to 9 bases, leaving 5 bases not matched to a gene. The CDR3 protein is CASSLEVSGAIQYF. DNA of the CDR3: TGTGCCAGCAGCTTAGAGGTTAGCGGGGCCATTCAGTACTTC.

A single count supports this clone. The chain links TRBV4-3 to TRBJ2-2; D remains ambiguous. This CDR3 is 15 amino acids long. Deletions cut 1 base from V and 0 bases from J, with 6 bases between. Germline CDR1 and CDR2: LGHNA and YSLEER. The CDR3 nucleotides read TGCGCCAGCAGCCAAGGGGCAGCGAACACCGGGGAGCTGTTTTTT. Translation: CASSQGAANTGELFF.

J is TRBJ1-2 and V is TRBV5-1, with TRBD1 as a possible D gene (5 bases). The CDR3 spans 13 residues. The ends were cut back, 6 bases at V and 6 bases at J, with 15 bases in the middle. Germline V gene data show CDR1 as SGHRS and CDR2 as YFSETQ. Here the CDR3 reads CASTPEGGDGYTF. CDR3 bases: TGCGCCAGCACCCCGGAGGGAGGGGATGGCTACACCTTC.

This chain connects TRBV28 to TRBJ1-2; no clear D gene. The CDR3 has 15 residues. Germline V lookup: CDR1 MDHEN, CDR2 SYDVKM. The ends were cut back, 3 bases at V and 8 bases at J, with 19 bases in the middle. DNA for the CDR3: TGTGCCAGCAGTTTCATTCGGGCCCACTTCGAGGGCTACACCTTC. Translation: CASSFIRAHFEGYTF.

V gene TRBV6-5 combines with J gene TRBJ2-2; D unresolved. This CDR3 has 15 amino acids. Trimming removed 3 bases at V and 4 bases at J, with 12 bases between. In germline, CDR1 is MNHEY, CDR2 SVGAGI. The DNA of the CDR3 is TGTGCCAGCAGTTATGAAAGAGTGGGCACCGGGGAGCTGTTTTTT. Translation gives CASSYERVGTGELFF.

The chain links TRBV19 to TRBJ1-3, with D unresolved. The CDR3 totals 11 residues. The V gene's germline CDR1 is LNHDA and CDR2 SQIVND (reference sequence). V gave up 11 bases and J gave up 0 bases, with 5 bases separating them. CDR3 sequence reads: CAGGSGNTIYF. The CDR3 DNA reads as TGTGCCGGCGGCTCTGGAAACACCATATATTTT.

This chain uses TRBV4-3 with TRBJ2-5; 7 bases align to TRBD1. The CDR3 sequence is 15 residues long. The V gene's germline CDR1 is LGHNA and CDR2 YSLEER. Unmatched junction bases numbered 3, after V lost 0 bases and J lost 2 bases. CDR3 protein: CASSQDGTAQETQYF. CDR3 nucleotide sequence: TGCGCCAGCAGCCAAGACGGGACAGCACAAGAGACCCAGTACTTC.

V is TRBV28 and J is TRBJ2-7; 7 bases fit TRBD1. Germline V gives CDR1 MDHEN, CDR2 SYDVKM. The CDR3 has 14 residues. V was clipped by 4 bases and J by 2 bases; unmatched bases: 5. The chain's CDR3 is CASSSRTGTYEQYF. CDR3 coding DNA: TGTGCCAGCAGTTCCCGGACAGGAACCTACGAGCAGTACTTC.

The chain recombines TRBV28 with TRBJ1-3, with 11 positions matching TRBD1. Germline V gene lookup returns CDR1 MDHEN and CDR2 SYDVKM. The CDR3 sequence is 15 residues long. J was trimmed by 3 bases and V by 6 bases; bases with no gene match: 4. The chain's CDR3 is CASSRTGGIGNTIYF. CDR3 coding DNA: TGTGCCAGCAGCCGGACAGGGGGCATTGGAAACACCATATATTTT.

This clone was recorded a few times. The rearrangement links TRBV11-3 to TRBJ1-1; D gene unclear. CDR1 and CDR2 (germline): SGHNT, YENEEA. V lost 5 bases to trimming and J lost 7 bases, with 8 bases between them. The CDR3 extends over 11 amino acids. The CDR3 coding sequence is TGTGCCAGCAGCCCCGCCCTTGAAGCTTTCTTT. Its protein product is CASSPALEAFF.

This chain uses TRBV4-1 with TRBJ1-5; D is uncertain. CDR1 and CDR2 (germline): MGHRA, YSYEKL. The CDR3 spans 15 residues. Trimming took off 1 base at V and 7 bases at J, with 14 bases between the two ends. The CDR3 reads CASSQVVKPEQPQHF. CDR3 sequence (DNA): TGCGCCAGCAGCCAAGTCGTGAAGCCAGAGCAGCCCCAGCATTTT.

The chain carries TRBV9 and TRBJ1-5, with TRBD1 matching over 9 bases. The CDR3 runs 15 residues. Germline V gene lookup returns CDR1 SGDLS and CDR2 YYNGEE. Trimming removed 0 bases from V and 5 bases from J; junction bases left unmatched: 3. The CDR3 sequence is CASSVGGQGHQPQHF. The DNA of the CDR3 is TGTGCCAGCAGCGTAGGGGGACAGGGACATCAGCCCCAGCATTTT. Together with reference TRBV9 and TRBJ1-5, the CDR3 gives the full variable domain: DSGVTQTPKHLITATGQRVTLRCSPRSGDLSVYWYQQSLDQGLQFLIQYYNGEERAKGNILERFSAQQFPDLHSELNLSSLELGDSALYFCASSVGGQGHQPQHFGDGTRLSIL.

CDR3: CASRASTDTQYF. Written as DNA, the CDR3 is TGTGCCAGCAGGGCGAGCACAGATACGCAGTATTTT. The chain couples TRBV27 to TRBJ2-3, with D uncertain. This CDR3 is built from 12 residues. V lost 6 bases and J lost 0, with 4 bases in between. Per the germline V gene, CDR1 is MNHEY and CDR2 is SMNVEV (reference sequence).

V usage is TRBV28 and J usage is TRBJ1-1; no clear D. This CDR3 is 15 amino acids long. V shed 3 bases and J shed 2 bases, with 13 bases lying between them. Germline V gives CDR1 MDHEN, CDR2 SYDVKM. DNA for the CDR3: TGTGCCAGCAGTTTCGATGACGTCAGAAACACTGAAGCTTTCTTT. Encoded protein: CASSFDDVRNTEAFF.

The chain uses TRBV11-2 and TRBJ2-2; D possibly uses TRBD1 or TRBD2 (5 bases each). Trimming pared 5 bases from V and 5 bases from J, leaving 18 bases between. The CDR3 sequence is 16 residues long. The germline V gene has CDR1 SGHAT and CDR2 FQNNGV. CDR3 residues: CASSPAGAPGTGELFF. The CDR3 nucleotides read TGTGCCAGCAGCCCGGCCGGGGCCCCGGGGACCGGGGAGCTGTTTTTT.

V and J are TRBV9 and TRBJ1-3; D not resolved. This CDR3 comprises 15 residues. The V end was cut by 0 bases, the J end by 0 bases, with 7 bases between. The germline gives CDR1 SGDLS, CDR2 YYNGEE. The CDR3: CASSVADPSGNTIYF. CDR3 bases: TGTGCCAGCAGCGTAGCAGACCCCTCTGGAAACACCATATATTTT.

The gene calls are TRBV9 and TRBJ2-1; the D gene is possibly TRBD2 (6 bases). The germline CDR1 and CDR2 sequences are SGDLS and YYNGEE. V was trimmed by 2 bases and J by 7 bases, leaving 16 bases between them. The length of the CDR3 is 15 residues. CDR3 sequence (DNA): TGTGCCAGCAGCGTGGGGGGAGGCGCCGGGAATGAGCAGTTCTTC. Translated: CASSVGGGAGNEQFF. The variable domain in full, with the rest retrieved from reference TRBV9 and TRBJ2-1, is DSGVTQTPKHLITATGQRVTLRCSPRSGDLSVYWYQQSLDQGLQFLIQYYNGEERAKGNILERFSAQQFPDLHSELNLSSLELGDSALYFCASSVGGGAGNEQFFGPGTRLTVL.

V is TRBV27 and J is TRBJ2-3, with TRBD1 as a possible D gene (6 bases). The CDR3 sequence is 14 residues long. The germline V gene has CDR1 MNHEY and CDR2 SMNVEV (reference sequence). Trimming removed 6 bases from V and 1 base from J, with 11 bases in between. CDR3 in amino acids: CASRIQGRTDTQYF. The CDR3 DNA follows: TGTGCCAGCAGAATCCAGGGGCGCACAGATACGCAGTATTTT.

The chain joins TRBV9 to TRBJ2-2; TRBD1 matches at 8 bases. Germline V lookup: CDR1 SGDLS, CDR2 YYNGEE. V gave up 4 bases and J gave up 4 bases; unmatched junction bases: 9. This CDR3 comprises 16 residues. DNA for the CDR3: TGTGCCAGCAGCCCCGCGGGACAGGAGTCCACCGGGGAGCTGTTTTTT. It is translated as CASSPAGQESTGELFF.

J is TRBJ2-1 and V is TRBV7-9; tentatively, D is TRBD1 (5 bases). Per germline, CDR1 SEHNR and CDR2 FQNEAQ (reference sequence). The CDR3 totals 17 residues. Trimming shortened V by 1 base and J by 4 bases, and 17 bases separated the two germline ends. In DNA form, the CDR3 reads TGTGCCAGCAGCTTAGATTCAGGGTACCCGTTATACAATGAGCAGTTCTTC. As protein: CASSLDSGYPLYNEQFF.

This clone has more than one count but fewer than ten. The genes are TRBV5-6 and TRBJ1-5; TRBD1 is a possible D gene (5 bases). Germline V gives CDR1 SGHDT, CDR2 YYEEEE. The V end lost 0 bases, the J end lost 10 bases, and 17 bases lay between the germline ends. This CDR3 has 15 amino acids. The CDR3 sequence: CASSLGGAAIPPQHF. CDR3 sequence (DNA): TGTGCCAGCAGCTTGGGTGGGGCAGCGATCCCTCCCCAGCATTTT.

The chain's CDR3 is CASSFQDPNEQFF. For the CDR3, the DNA is TGTGCCAGCAGTTTCCAGGATCCCAATGAGCAGTTCTTC. V gene TRBV27 combines with J gene TRBJ2-1, with no clear D. Per the germline V gene, CDR1 is MNHEY and CDR2 is SMNVEV (reference sequence). The CDR3 runs 13 residues. Trimming stripped 3 bases from V and 6 bases from J, with 9 bases between.

The V call is TRBV27, the J call TRBJ1-1; possible D gene TRBD1, 5 bases. The V gene's germline CDR1 is MNHEY and CDR2 SMNVEV (reference sequence). V lost 3 bases and J 4 bases, leaving 12 bases between the germline ends. The CDR3 is 14 residues long. The CDR3 DNA is TGTGCCAGCAGTTTTTCAGGGTCGGTCACTGAAGCTTTCTTT. It translates to CASSFSGSVTEAFF.

This CDR3 reads CSAKLETQYF. The DNA of the CDR3 is TGCAGTGCTAAGTTAGAGACCCAGTACTTC. This chain uses TRBV20-1 with TRBJ2-5; D is unresolved. V dropped 4 bases and J dropped 4 bases, with 4 bases sitting between them. The CDR3 is 10 amino acids. The germline V gene has CDR1 DFQATT and CDR2 SNEGSKA (reference sequence).

This chain connects TRBV28 to TRBJ2-7, with D uncertain. Trimming shortened V by 5 bases and J by 6 bases, and 14 bases separated the two germline ends. The CDR3 is made up of 13 amino acids. Germline V gene lookup returns CDR1 MDHEN and CDR2 SYDVKM. The CDR3 region is CASSLGPGSEQYF. The CDR3 DNA reads as TGTGCCAGCAGTCTCGGACCTGGCTCCGAGCAGTACTTC.

This rearrangement joins TRBV12-2 to TRBJ1-2; the tabulated D call, TRBD1, remains unverified against the DNA. TRBV12-2 is labeled a pseudogene. The CDR3 covers 13 residues. In nucleotides, the CDR3 is TGTGCAAGTCGCTTAGGGGCCCGCTATGGCTACACCTTC. Encoded protein: CASRLGARYGYTF.

The chain links TRBV13 to TRBJ2-7; no clear D gene. The CDR3 runs 13 residues. CDR1 and CDR2 (germline): PRHDT, FYEKMQ (reference sequence). With 1 base removed from V and 3 bases from J, the gap between germline ends came to 7 bases. For the CDR3, the DNA is TGTGCCAGCAGCTTAGAGGGAAACTACGAGCAGTACTTC. It codes for CASSLEGNYEQYF.

This clone occurred once. The CDR3 protein is CAKQRTGSAGELFF. CDR3 bases: TGTGCCAAGCAAAGGACAGGTTCGGCCGGGGAGCTGTTTTTT. The rearrangement links TRBV2 to TRBJ2-2; 7 bases are a match to TRBD1. Germline V CDR1 and CDR2: SNHLY, FYNNEI. The ends lost 10 bases at V and 6 bases at J; junction bases unmatched: 11. This CDR3 spans 14 amino acids.

This chain uses TRBV11-3 with TRBJ2-7, with 8 bases identical to TRBD1. The CDR3 spans 13 residues. V trimming: 4 bases; J trimming: 2 bases; junction bases outside the gene matches: 1. Germline CDR1 SGHNT, CDR2 YENEEA. The CDR3 sequence is CASSWGQAYEQYF. The CDR3 DNA reads TGTGCCAGCAGCTGGGGACAGGCCTACGAGCAGTACTTC.